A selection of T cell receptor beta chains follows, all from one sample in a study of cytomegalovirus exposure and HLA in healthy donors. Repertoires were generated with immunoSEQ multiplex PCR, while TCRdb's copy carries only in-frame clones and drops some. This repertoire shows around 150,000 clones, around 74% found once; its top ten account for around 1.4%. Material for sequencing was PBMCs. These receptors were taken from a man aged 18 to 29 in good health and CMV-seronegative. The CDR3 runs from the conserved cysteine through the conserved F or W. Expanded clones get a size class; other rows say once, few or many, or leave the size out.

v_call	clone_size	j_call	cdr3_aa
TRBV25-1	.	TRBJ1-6	CASSRAAPGNSPLHF
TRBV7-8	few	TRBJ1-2	CATANGTGGSYGYTF
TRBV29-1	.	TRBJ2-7	CSVKTSGSSYEQYF
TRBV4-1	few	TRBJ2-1	CASSQGSRGRNEQFF
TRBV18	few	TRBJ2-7	CASSPREGSSYEQYF
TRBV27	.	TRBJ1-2	CATGFGIYGYTF
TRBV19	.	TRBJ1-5	CASSILGQKRNQPQHF
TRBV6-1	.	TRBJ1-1	CASSVTAVNTEAFF
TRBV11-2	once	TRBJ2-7	CASSSQGTLYEQYF
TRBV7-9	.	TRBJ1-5	CASSLDGTGNQPQHF